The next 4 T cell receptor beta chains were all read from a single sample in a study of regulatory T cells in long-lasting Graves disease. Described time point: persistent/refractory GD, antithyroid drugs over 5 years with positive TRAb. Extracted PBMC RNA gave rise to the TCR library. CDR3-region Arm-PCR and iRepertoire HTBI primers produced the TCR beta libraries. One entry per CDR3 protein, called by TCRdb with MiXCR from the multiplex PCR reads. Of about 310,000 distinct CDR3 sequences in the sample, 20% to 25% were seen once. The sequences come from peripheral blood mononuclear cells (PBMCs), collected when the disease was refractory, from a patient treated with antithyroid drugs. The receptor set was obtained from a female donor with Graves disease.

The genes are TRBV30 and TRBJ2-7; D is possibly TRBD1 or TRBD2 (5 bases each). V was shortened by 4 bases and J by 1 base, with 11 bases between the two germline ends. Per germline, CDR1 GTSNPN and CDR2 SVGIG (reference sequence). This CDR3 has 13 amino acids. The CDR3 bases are TGTGCCTGGACAACGGGACCGTCCTACGAGCAGTACTTC. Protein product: CAWTTGPSYEQYF.

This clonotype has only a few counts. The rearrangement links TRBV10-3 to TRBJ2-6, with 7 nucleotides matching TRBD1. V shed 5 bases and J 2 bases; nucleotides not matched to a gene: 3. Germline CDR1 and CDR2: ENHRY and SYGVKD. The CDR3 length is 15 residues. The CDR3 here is CAISPGTAGANVLTF. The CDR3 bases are TGTGCCATCAGTCCCGGGACAGCTGGGGCCAACGTCCTGACTTTC.

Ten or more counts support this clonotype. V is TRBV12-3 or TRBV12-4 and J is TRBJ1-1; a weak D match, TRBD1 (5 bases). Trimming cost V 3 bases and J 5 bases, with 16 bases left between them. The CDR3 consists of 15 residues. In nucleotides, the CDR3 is TGTGCCAGCAGTTTCAGAGGCAGGGAATCGACTGAAGCTTTCTTT. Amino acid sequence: CASSFRGRESTEAFF.

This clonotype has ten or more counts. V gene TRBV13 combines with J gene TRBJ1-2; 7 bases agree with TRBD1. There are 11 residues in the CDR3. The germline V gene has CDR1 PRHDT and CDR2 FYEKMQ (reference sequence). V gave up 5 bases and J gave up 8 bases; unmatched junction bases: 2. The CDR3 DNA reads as TGTGCCAGCAGCCCGGGACAGGGCTACACCTTC. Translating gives CASSPGQGYTF.